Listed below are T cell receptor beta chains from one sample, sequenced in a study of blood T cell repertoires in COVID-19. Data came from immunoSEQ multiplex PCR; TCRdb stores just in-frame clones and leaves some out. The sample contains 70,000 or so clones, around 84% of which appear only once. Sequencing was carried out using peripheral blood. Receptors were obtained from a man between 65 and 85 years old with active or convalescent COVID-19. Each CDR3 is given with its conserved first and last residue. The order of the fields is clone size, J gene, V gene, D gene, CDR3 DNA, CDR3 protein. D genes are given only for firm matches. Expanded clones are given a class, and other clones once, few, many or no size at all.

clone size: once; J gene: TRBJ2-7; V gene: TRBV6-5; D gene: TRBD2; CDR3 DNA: TGTGCCAGCTATCCAGGACTAGCGGGGAACTACGAGCAGTACTTC; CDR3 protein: CASYPGLAGNYEQYF
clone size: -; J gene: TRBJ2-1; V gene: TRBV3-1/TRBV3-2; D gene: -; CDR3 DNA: TGTGCCAGCAGCCAAAGCAGCGTGAGTAGGAGTAAAAATGAGCAGTTCTTC; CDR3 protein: CASSQSSVSRSKNEQFF
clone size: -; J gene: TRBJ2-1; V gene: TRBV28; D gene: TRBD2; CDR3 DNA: TGTGCCAGCAGTACCCGCGCGGCGGGAGGATCGTACAATGAGCAGTTCTTC; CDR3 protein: CASSTRAAGGSYNEQFF
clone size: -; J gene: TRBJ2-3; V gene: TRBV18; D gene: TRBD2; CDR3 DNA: TGTGCCAGCTCACCACTCGATAGCGGGAGCCCAGATACGCAGTATTTT; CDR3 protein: CASSPLDSGSPDTQYF
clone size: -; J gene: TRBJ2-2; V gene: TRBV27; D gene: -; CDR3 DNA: TGTGCCAGCAGCCGAAACGCCCGACAACCCGAGAACACCGGGGAGCTGTTTTTT; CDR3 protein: CASSRNARQPENTGELFF
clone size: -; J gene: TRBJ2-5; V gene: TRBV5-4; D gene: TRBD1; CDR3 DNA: TGTGCCAGCAGCTCAAGGGGGCCGACGGAGACCCAGTACTTC; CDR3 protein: CASSSRGPTETQYF
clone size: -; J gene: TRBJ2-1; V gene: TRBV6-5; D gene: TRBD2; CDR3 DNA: TGTGCCAGCAGTTACTCCGGGACTACTTACAATGAGCAGTTCTTC; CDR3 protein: CASSYSGTTYNEQFF
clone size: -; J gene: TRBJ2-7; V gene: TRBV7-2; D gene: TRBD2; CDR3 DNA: TGTGCCAGCAGCTTAGGAGGACTAGCGGGAAAATTGTACGAGCAGTACTTC; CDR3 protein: CASSLGGLAGKLYEQYF
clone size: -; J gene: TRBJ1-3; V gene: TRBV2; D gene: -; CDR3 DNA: TGTGCCAGCATCGCGCCTAGGATCTCTGGAAACACCATATATTTT; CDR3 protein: CASIAPRISGNTIYF
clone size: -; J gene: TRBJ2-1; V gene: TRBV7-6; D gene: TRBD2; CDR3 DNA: TGTGCCAGCAGCTTAGGCGGGGGAGTGTATTACAATGAGCAGTTCTTC; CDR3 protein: CASSLGGGVYYNEQFF
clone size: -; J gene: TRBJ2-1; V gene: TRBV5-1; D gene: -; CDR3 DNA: TGCGCCAGCAACCCCGCGGGGAATACTGAGCAGTTCTTC; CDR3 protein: CASNPAGNTEQFF